This T cell receptor (beta chain) was sequenced for a study of T cells in localized non-small cell lung cancer. Only in-frame clones appear in the TCRdb table, and some are missing; sequencing was by immunoSEQ multiplex PCR. The sample lists 35,000 to 50,000 clones, roughly nine tenths occurring once. Trimming took off 4 bases at V and 5 bases at J, with 8 bases between the two ends. The CDR3 extends over 12 amino acids. Germline V lookup: CDR1 LNHDA, CDR2 SQIVND (reference sequence). A few counts support this clone. Sample: PBMCs, taken before any cancer treatment. The origin of this receptor is a woman between 35 and 75 years old with stage II lung adenocarcinoma. The genes are TRBV19 and TRBJ1-1; possibly TRBD1 for D (5 bases). In DNA, the CDR3 is TGTGCCAGTAGTAACTGGGGGACTGAAGCTTTCTTT. It codes for CASSNWGTEAFF.